Below, 23 T cell receptor beta chains from the same sample are listed, as sequenced in a study of radiotherapy plus CTLA-4 blockade in lung cancer. TCRdb's table, derived via immunoSEQ multiplex PCR, lists solely in-frame clones and lacks some. The sample yields tens of thousands of clones, around 76% seen once. Sequencing was performed on peripheral blood, taken from a patient treated with radiotherapy plus ipilimumab. These receptors were obtained from a human donor with non-small cell lung cancer whose response to radiotherapy plus ipilimumab could not be evaluated. Some clones in this sample may be carry-over from other donors' samples.

V and J are TRBV5-1 and TRBJ2-3; TRBD1 might be the D (5 bases). V was shortened by 4 bases and J by 4 bases, with 13 bases between the two germline ends. This CDR3 spans 14 amino acids. Germline V gene lookup returns CDR1 SGHRS and CDR2 YFSETQ. The CDR3 DNA sequence: TGCGCCAGCAGCATCTCGACAGAGGCAGATACGCAGTATTTT. Protein sequence: CASSISTEADTQYF.

This clone was recorded once. V and J are TRBV5-1 and TRBJ1-1, with TRBD1 as a possible D gene (5 bases). V was trimmed by 2 bases and J by 3 bases, leaving 14 bases between them. CDR1 is SGHRS and CDR2 is YFSETQ in the germline V gene. This CDR3 is built from 15 residues. The CDR3 reads CASSLVGRADTEAFF. In nucleotides, the CDR3 is TGCGCCAGCAGCTTAGTCGGCAGGGCGGACACTGAAGCTTTCTTT. The full variable domain, rest sourced from reference TRBV5-1 and TRBJ1-1, is KAGVTQTPRYLIKTRGQQVTLSCSPISGHRSVSWYQQTPGQGLQFLFEYFSETQRNKGNFPGRFSGRQFSNSRSEMNVSTLELGDSALYLCASSLVGRADTEAFFGQGTRLTVV.

V usage is TRBV29-1 and J usage is TRBJ2-7; no firm D call. Germline CDR1 reads SQVTM; CDR2 reads ANQGSEA. The length of the CDR3 is 11 residues. V lost 6 bases, J lost 2 bases, and 8 bases lay in between. The CDR3 coding sequence is TGCAGCGTGGCAGGAACCTACGAGCAGTACTTC. This translates into CSVAGTYEQYF.

This clone was recorded once. The rearrangement joins TRBV10-3 to TRBJ2-7; TRBD1 agrees at 9 bases. This CDR3 spans 15 amino acids. Germline V CDR1 and CDR2: ENHRY, SYGVKD. With V trimmed by 4 bases and J by 1 base, 5 bases remained unmatched. CDR3 coding DNA: TGTGCCATCAGTGCGGACAGGGGAGGGTCCTACGAGCAGTACTTC. Encoded protein: CAISADRGGSYEQYF.

This sequence joins TRBV5-4 and TRBJ2-2; D may be TRBD1 (5 bases). The germline V gene has CDR1 SGHNT and CDR2 YYREEE (reference sequence). This CDR3 is 13 amino acids long. Trimming pared 2 bases from V and 6 bases from J, leaving 8 bases between. In nucleotides, the CDR3 is TGTGCCAGCAGCTTCCGACAGCCCGGGGAGCTGTTTTTT. This codes for CASSFRQPGELFF.

This chain uses TRBV7-2 with TRBJ1-4; D is possibly TRBD1 (6 bases). The CDR3 runs to 15 residues. V was clipped by 0 bases and J by 10 bases, with 15 bases between them. Germline V CDR1 and CDR2: SGHTA, FQGNSA. In DNA, the CDR3 is TGTGCCAGCAGCTTAGCCCCTTCGCAGGGGAGAAAACTGTTTTTT. The encoded protein is CASSLAPSQGRKLFF.

This chain joins TRBV5-1 and TRBJ2-2, with 9 bases fitting TRBD2. Losses at the gene ends were 2 bases for V and 7 bases for J; bases not matched to a gene: 9. This CDR3 is 16 amino acids long. Germline-derived CDR1 and CDR2 are SGHRS and YFSETQ. Here the CDR3 reads CASSFSGGSPGGELFF. The DNA of the CDR3 is TGCGCCAGCAGCTTTAGCGGGGGATCACCTGGCGGGGAGCTGTTTTTT.

The gene calls are TRBV9 and TRBJ1-5; 10 positions match TRBD1. CDR1 SGDLS and CDR2 YYNGEE come from the germline V gene. The CDR3 runs 16 residues. V was clipped by 3 bases and J by 3 bases; unmatched bases: 6. As DNA, the CDR3 is TGTGCCAGCAGCGCGACAGGGGGCTTTAACAATCAGCCCCAGCATTTT. Amino acids: CASSATGGFNNQPQHF. The variable domain in full, with the rest retrieved from reference TRBV9 and TRBJ1-5, is DSGVTQTPKHLITATGQRVTLRCSPRSGDLSVYWYQQSLDQGLQFLIQYYNGEERAKGNILERFSAQQFPDLHSELNLSSLELGDSALYFCASSATGGFNNQPQHFGDGTRLSIL.

The chain combines TRBV11-3 with TRBJ2-7; TRBD1 is a possible D gene (6 bases). The CDR3 consists of 13 residues. Germline V CDR1 and CDR2: SGHNT, YENEEA. V gave up 1 base and J gave up 3 bases, with 7 bases separating them. CDR3 bases: TGTGCCAGCAGCTTAGGAGGGGGCTACGAGCAGTACTTC. The encoded protein is CASSLGGGYEQYF.

This chain uses TRBV5-5 with TRBJ2-7; D may be TRBD1 (6 bases). Germline V gives CDR1 SGHKS, CDR2 YYEKEE (reference sequence). The CDR3 is 14 residues long. V was clipped by 2 bases and J by 3 bases, with 12 bases between them. The CDR3 DNA reads as TGTGCCAGCAGCTTTCCGGGACAAAACTACGAGCAGTACTTC. Its protein is CASSFPGQNYEQYF.

The chain is built from TRBV5-1 and TRBJ2-1, with 7 nucleotides matching TRBD2. CDR3 length equals 14 residues. Per germline, CDR1 SGHRS and CDR2 YFSETQ. V shed 0 bases and J 7 bases; nucleotides not matched to a gene: 4. Here the CDR3 reads CASSLGGGFNEQFF. Written as DNA, the CDR3 is TGCGCCAGCAGCTTGGGGGGAGGGTTTAATGAGCAGTTCTTC.

The rearrangement links TRBV6-5 to TRBJ1-2, with a tentative D call TRBD1 (5 bases). Germline CDR1 reads MNHEY; CDR2 reads SVGAGI. This CDR3 comprises 15 residues. V lost 2 bases, J lost 8 bases, and 18 bases lay in between. As DNA, the CDR3 is TGTGCCAGCAGTTACGGGTCGAAGGGGATAGACGGCTACACCTTC. It codes for CASSYGSKGIDGYTF.

This sequence joins TRBV29-1 and TRBJ1-1, with 8 bases that match TRBD1. The length of the CDR3 is 14 residues. The germline V gene encodes CDR1 SQVTM and CDR2 ANQGSEA. With 3 bases clipped from V and 5 bases from J, the junction kept 8 bases outside the gene matches. CDR3 nucleotides: TGCAGCGTTGAGCCCGGACAGGGAGTAACTGAAGCTTTCTTT. Protein product: CSVEPGQGVTEAFF.

This clone was picked up a small number of times. CDR3 sequence reads: CASRPLGQGLFYGYTF. CDR3 DNA: TGTGCCAGCAGACCCCTGGGACAGGGACTCTTCTATGGCTACACCTTC. The rearrangement joins TRBV28 to TRBJ1-2; 9 bases are shared with TRBD1. This CDR3 spans 16 amino acids. Germline V lookup: CDR1 MDHEN, CDR2 SYDVKM. V lost 6 bases to trimming and J lost 4 bases; unmatched junction nucleotides: 12.

The V call is TRBV6-6, the J call TRBJ2-7; a possible D gene is TRBD2 (5 bases). The germline V gene encodes CDR1 MNHNY and CDR2 SVGAGI (reference sequence). V was cut by 6 bases and J by 3 bases, with 15 bases left in between. This CDR3 comprises 14 residues. The CDR3 coding sequence is TGTGCCAGCAGCCCCGGAACGGACTTCTACGAGCAGTACTTC. Its protein product is CASSPGTDFYEQYF.

V gene TRBV6-6 combines with J gene TRBJ2-7, with TRBD1 matching 9 bases. The CDR3 length is 13 residues. The junction had 5 bases not matched to a gene; V was cut back by 7 bases and J by 4 bases. Germline CDR1 MNHNY, CDR2 SVGAGI (reference sequence). For the CDR3, the DNA is TGTGCCAGCACTTCCGGACAGGGGTACGAGCAGTACTTC. Amino acid sequence: CASTSGQGYEQYF.

V gene TRBV9 combines with J gene TRBJ2-2; 10 nucleotides line up with TRBD1. V dropped 3 bases and J dropped 4; count of bases not matched to a gene: 6. Germline assignment: CDR1 SGDLS and CDR2 YYNGEE. This CDR3 contains 16 residues. The CDR3 coding sequence is TGTGCCAGCAGCGGCGACAGGGGGCTGGGCACCGGGGAGCTGTTTTTT. This codes for CASSGDRGLGTGELFF.

J is TRBJ2-3 and V is TRBV10-3, with 9 bases matching TRBD2. V gave up 3 bases and J gave up 2 bases; unmatched junction bases: 12. Germline V gives CDR1 ENHRY, CDR2 SYGVKD. The CDR3 spans 18 residues. The CDR3 here is CAISDVGSGGPNTDTQYF. The CDR3 bases are TGTGCCATCAGTGATGTCGGAAGCGGGGGGCCGAACACAGATACGCAGTATTTT.

In its sample, this clone was seen a few times. The V gene is TRBV10-1, the J gene TRBJ1-4; 10 nucleotides line up with TRBD1. The CDR3 sequence is 14 residues long. Germline values: CDR1 WNHNN, CDR2 SYGVQD (reference sequence). Trimming took 3 bases from V and 8 from J; bases not matched to a gene: 3. The CDR3 coding sequence is TGCGCCAGCAGTGACGGGGACAGGGGCGAAAAACTGTTTTTT. This gives the protein CASSDGDRGEKLFF.

The chain has TRBV6-5 and TRBJ1-6; the match to TRBD1 covers 7 bases. Looked up from germline, CDR1 is MNHEY and CDR2 is SVGAGI. Unmatched junction bases numbered 12, after V lost 10 bases and J lost 9 bases. This CDR3 is 14 amino acids long. Here the CDR3 reads CATDADRRASPLHF. The CDR3 DNA follows: TGTGCCACCGACGCGGACAGGAGAGCTTCACCCCTCCACTTT.

J is TRBJ1-2 and V is TRBV5-1, with no clear D. Trimming took 4 bases from V and 4 from J, leaving 14 bases between them. The V gene's germline CDR1 is SGHRS and CDR2 YFSETQ. The CDR3 spans 14 residues. In nucleotides, the CDR3 is TGCGCCAGCAGCACCGACGGAAGGAGCTATGGCTACACCTTC. Encoded protein: CASSTDGRSYGYTF. The full variable domain, completed using reference TRBV5-1 and TRBJ1-2, is KAGVTQTPRYLIKTRGQQVTLSCSPISGHRSVSWYQQTPGQGLQFLFEYFSETQRNKGNFPGRFSGRQFSNSRSEMNVSTLELGDSALYLCASSTDGRSYGYTFGSGTRLTVV.

This clone was detected a few times. The rearrangement links TRBV20-1 to TRBJ1-1; D is ambiguous. This CDR3 region has 11 residues. Germline lookup yields CDR1 DFQATT and CDR2 SNEGSKA (reference sequence). V was pared by 5 bases and J by 10 bases, with 14 bases between. The CDR3 DNA is TGCAGTGCTGGGCGGGCGGGAGGAGCTTTCTTT. Its translation is CSAGRAGGAFF.

The genes are TRBV7-2 and TRBJ2-7; 10 nucleotides line up with TRBD2. The CDR3 contains 16 residues. Trimming took 6 bases from V and 3 from J; bases not matched to a gene: 11. CDR1 and CDR2 (germline): SGHTA, FQGNSA. CDR3 sequence reads: CASRYDPAGGFYEQYF. DNA of the CDR3: TGTGCCAGCAGATACGATCCAGCGGGGGGGTTCTACGAGCAGTACTTC.